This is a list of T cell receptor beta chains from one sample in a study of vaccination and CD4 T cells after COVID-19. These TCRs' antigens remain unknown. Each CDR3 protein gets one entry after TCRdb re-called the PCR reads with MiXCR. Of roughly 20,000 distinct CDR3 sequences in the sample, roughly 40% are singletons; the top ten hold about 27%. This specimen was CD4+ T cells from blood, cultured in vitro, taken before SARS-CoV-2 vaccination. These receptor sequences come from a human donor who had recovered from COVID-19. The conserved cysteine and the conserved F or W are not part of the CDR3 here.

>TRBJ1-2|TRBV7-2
ASSFSPGQIYGYT
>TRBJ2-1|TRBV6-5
ASSSGTGAYNEQF
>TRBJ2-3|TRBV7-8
ASSPIAGVTDTQY
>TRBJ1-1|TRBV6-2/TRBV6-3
ASSYSWGAMNTEAF
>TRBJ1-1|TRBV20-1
SARDLGLQRTEAF
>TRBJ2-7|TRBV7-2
ASSLVNGASHEQY
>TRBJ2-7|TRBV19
ASSLRLAGPYEQY
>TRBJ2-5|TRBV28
ASSWTVTQETQY
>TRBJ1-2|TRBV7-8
ASSPRTGPANGYT
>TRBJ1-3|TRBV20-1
SARDDGNTIY
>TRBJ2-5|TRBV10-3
AISDTSGGKKETQY
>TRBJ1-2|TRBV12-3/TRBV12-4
ASGGQGLRGYT
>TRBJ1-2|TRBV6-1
ASRRSSRRIYYGYT
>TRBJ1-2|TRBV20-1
SAIRTGGANDYGYT
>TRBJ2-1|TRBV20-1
SASIAGEINEQF
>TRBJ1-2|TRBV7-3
ASSPGQGAHYGYT
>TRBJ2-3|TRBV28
ASSLRDRLKDTQY
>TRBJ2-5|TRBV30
AWSGTGGETQY
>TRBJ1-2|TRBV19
ASSIPGTGHGYT
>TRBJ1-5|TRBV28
ASSLPGQGTGQPQH
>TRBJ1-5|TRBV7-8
ASSPVGNQPQH
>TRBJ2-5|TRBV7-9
ASSIGRQGKETQY
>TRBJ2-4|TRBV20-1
SSTSGRNIQY
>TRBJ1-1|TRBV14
ASSPQTGWVTEAF
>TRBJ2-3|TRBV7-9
ASSLVTGLAGTDTQY
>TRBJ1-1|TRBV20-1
SAEGQENTEAF
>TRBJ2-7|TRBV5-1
ASSWRQGKGTYEQY
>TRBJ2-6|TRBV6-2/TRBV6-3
ASSQSPEANVLT
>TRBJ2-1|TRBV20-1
SAKSTGFDEQF
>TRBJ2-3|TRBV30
AGRGHSTDTQY
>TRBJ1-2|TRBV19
ASSNRVGYGYT
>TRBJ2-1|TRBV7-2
ASSLAGAFFNEQF
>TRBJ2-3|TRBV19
ASSPTGVRKTQY
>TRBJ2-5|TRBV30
AWSVRTQETQY
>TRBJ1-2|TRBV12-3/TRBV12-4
ASRGQNLNYGYT
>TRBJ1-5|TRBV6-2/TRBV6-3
ASTQQGRFQPQH
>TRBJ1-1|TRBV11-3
ASSSMGDTEAF
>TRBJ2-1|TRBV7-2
ASMKGRTGNEQF
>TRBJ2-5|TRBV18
ASSPTTGGGETQY
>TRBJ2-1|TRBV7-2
ASSLVRLAGGDEQF
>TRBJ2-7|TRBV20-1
SASGRQKLYEQY
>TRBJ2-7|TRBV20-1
SARSLAGVRYEQY
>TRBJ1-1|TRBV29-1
SVEVRGRYTEAF
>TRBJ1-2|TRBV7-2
ASSYRRTDYT
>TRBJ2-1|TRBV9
ASSVGTSGSYNEQF
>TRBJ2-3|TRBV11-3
ASSFPFHEGPDTQY
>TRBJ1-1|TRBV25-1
ASRKPGQSMNTEAF
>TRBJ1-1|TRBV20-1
SARDPGRGRGEAF
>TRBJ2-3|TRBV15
ATSTWDSSDTQY